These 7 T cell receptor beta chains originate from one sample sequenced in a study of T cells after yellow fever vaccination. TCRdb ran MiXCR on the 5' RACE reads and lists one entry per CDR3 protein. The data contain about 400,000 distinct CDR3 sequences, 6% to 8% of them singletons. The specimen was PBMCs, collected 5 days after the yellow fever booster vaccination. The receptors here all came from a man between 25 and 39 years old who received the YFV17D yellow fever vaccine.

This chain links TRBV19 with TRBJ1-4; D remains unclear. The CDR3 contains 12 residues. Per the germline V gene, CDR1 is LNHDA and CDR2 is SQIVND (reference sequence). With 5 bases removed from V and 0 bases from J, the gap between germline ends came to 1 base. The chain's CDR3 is CASSATNEKLFF. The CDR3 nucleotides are TGTGCCAGTAGTGCAACTAATGAAAAACTGTTTTTT.

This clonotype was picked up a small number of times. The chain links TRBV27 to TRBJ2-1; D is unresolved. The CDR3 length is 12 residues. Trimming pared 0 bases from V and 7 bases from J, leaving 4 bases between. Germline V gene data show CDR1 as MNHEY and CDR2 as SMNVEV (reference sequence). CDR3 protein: CASSLSANEQFF. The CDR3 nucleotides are TGTGCCAGCAGTTTATCAGCTAATGAGCAGTTCTTC.

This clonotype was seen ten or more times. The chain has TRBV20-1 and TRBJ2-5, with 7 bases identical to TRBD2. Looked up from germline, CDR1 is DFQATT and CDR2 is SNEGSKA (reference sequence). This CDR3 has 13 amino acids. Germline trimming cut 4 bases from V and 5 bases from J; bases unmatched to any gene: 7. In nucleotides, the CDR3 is TGCAGTGCTATAGCGGGTTGGGCGGAGACCCAGTACTTC. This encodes CSAIAGWAETQYF.

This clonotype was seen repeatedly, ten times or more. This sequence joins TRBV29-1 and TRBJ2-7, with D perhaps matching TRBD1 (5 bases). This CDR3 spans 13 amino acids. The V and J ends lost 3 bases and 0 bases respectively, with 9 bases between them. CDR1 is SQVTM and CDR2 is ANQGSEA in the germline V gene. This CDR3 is CSVEKQGSYEQYF. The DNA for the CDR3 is TGCAGCGTTGAGAAGCAGGGCTCCTACGAGCAGTACTTC.

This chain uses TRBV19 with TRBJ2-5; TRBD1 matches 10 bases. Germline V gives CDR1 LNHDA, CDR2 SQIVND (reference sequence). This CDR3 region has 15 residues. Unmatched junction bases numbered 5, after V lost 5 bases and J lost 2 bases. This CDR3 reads CASSSRTGGQETQYF. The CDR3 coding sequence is TGTGCCAGTAGTTCCAGGACAGGGGGTCAAGAGACCCAGTACTTC. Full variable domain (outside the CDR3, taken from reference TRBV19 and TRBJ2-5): DGGITQSPKYLFRKEGQNVTLSCEQNLNHDAMYWYRQDPGQGLRLIYYSQIVNDFQKGDIAEGYSVSREKKESFPLTVTSAQKNPTAFYLCASSSRTGGQETQYFGPGTRLLVL.

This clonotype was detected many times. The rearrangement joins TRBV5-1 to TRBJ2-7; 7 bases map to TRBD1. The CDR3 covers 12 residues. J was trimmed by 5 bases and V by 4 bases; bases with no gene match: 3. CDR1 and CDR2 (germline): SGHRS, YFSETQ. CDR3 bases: TGCGCCAGCAGCCGTACAGGGGACGAGCAGTACTTC. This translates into CASSRTGDEQYF.

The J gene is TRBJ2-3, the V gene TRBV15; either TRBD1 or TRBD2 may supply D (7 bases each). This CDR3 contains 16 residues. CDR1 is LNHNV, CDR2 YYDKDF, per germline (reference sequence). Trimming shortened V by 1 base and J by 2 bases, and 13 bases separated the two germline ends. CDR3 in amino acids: CATSRGGGGLTDTQYF. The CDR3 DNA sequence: TGTGCCACCAGCAGAGGGGGAGGGGGCCTCACAGATACGCAGTATTTT.